One T cell receptor beta chain is described in this entry. These data are taken from a study of blood T cell repertoires in COVID-19. Whole-study context: Donors in the United States, Italy and Spain gave samples during acute or convalescent COVID-19. The cDNA or gDNA used as material had been derived from T cells, B-cell-depleted T cells, or PBMCs.

Looked up from germline, CDR1 is SGHRS and CDR2 is YFSETQ. Unmatched junction bases numbered 3, after V lost 4 bases and J lost 7 bases. The CDR3 runs 14 residues. How the authors handled the data: It was from reference gene primer amplification that nucleated cell counts were estimated. Sequenced by immunoSEQ multiplex PCR; TCRdb stores in-frame clones only, minus some. The DNA gave D and trimming, while V, J and clone size come from that table. The sample gives 110,000 or so clones, about 74% of which show up once; roughly 5.6% is in the top ten. The receptor comes from a man in his 70s with acute or convalescent COVID-19. Source material: peripheral blood. The chain employs TRBV5-1 and TRBJ1-4; 11 bases are shared with TRBD1. The CDR3 spells CASSAGTGGEKLFF. The CDR3 nucleotides read TGCGCCAGCAGCGCCGGGACAGGGGGTGAAAAACTGTTTTTT.